This T cell receptor (beta chain) stems from a study of CD8 T cells in Susac syndrome. Germline values: CDR1 SGHNT, CDR2 YYREEE (reference sequence). The CDR3 is 15 residues long. The V and J ends lost 0 bases and 1 base, in that order; junction bases with no gene match: 4. When the RNA was reverse transcribed, random hexamers were used with an input of about 0.5 to 1 ug. Amplification of TCR beta CDR3 was carried out by immunoSEQ multiplex PCR, which covered 54 Vbeta and 13 Jbeta segments. From the immunoSEQ multiplex PCR reads, TCRdb called clonotypes with MiXCR, one entry per CDR3 protein. The data contain a few hundred thousand distinct CDR3 sequences, more than 70% of them singletons.

This rearrangement joins TRBV5-4 to TRBJ2-7; TRBD1 agrees at 7 bases. Sequenced input: CD8+ T cells from PBMCs. The clonotype was recovered from a human donor with multiple sclerosis. For the CDR3, the DNA is TGTGCCAGCAGCTTGGAGGTCAGGGGGTCCTACGAGCAGTACTTC. This sequence encodes CASSLEVRGSYEQYF.